A selection of T cell receptor beta chains follows, all from one sample in a study of shared clonotypes between healthy human individuals. Libraries were prepared by immunoSEQ multiplex PCR; TCRdb keeps only in-frame clonotypes and omits some of them. The table shows around 700,000 clones, with about 78% occurring only once. The sequenced sample consisted of memory CD4+ T cells sorted from blood. The source of these receptors is a woman aged 25-40 years in good health. CDR3s include the opening cysteine and the closing phenylalanine or tryptophan. D genes are given only for firm matches. A clone size is listed for some rows: how often the clone was seen (once, few, many), or a class if it is expanded.

J gene | clone size | D gene | V gene | CDR3 DNA | CDR3 protein
TRBJ2-2 | - | - | TRBV7-9 | TGTGCCAGCAGCTCTTGGCTAGCGAACACCGGGGAGCTGTTTTTT | CASSSWLANTGELFF
TRBJ1-2 | - | TRBD1 | TRBV28 | TGTGCCAGCAGAACCTCACCGACAGGGTCGGGCTATGGCTACACCTTC | CASRTSPTGSGYGYTF
TRBJ2-7 | - | - | TRBV2 | TGTGCCAGCAGTGAAACGCAGGCTAACTACGAGCAGTACTTC | CASSETQANYEQYF
TRBJ2-7 | - | - | TRBV2 | TGTGCCAGCCGGAGGATCGGCTACGAGCAGTACTTC | CASRRIGYEQYF
TRBJ1-5 | - | - | TRBV28 | TGTGCCAGCAGTGCCGGTGGATTAAGCAATCAGCCCCAGCATTTT | CASSAGGLSNQPQHF
TRBJ1-2 | many | - | TRBV6-1 | TGTGCCAGCAGTGAAGGGTTAGGGGCTAACTATGGCTACACCTTC | CASSEGLGANYGYTF
TRBJ2-5 | - | TRBD1 | TRBV5-1 | TGCGCCAGCAGCTTGGGGACAGGGGGACAGACCCAGTACTTC | CASSLGTGGQTQYF
TRBJ1-4 | - | - | TRBV2 | TGTGCCAGCAGGCCCGGGACGGCGGATGAAAAACTGTTTTTT | CASRPGTADEKLFF
TRBJ1-4 | few | - | TRBV25-1 | TGTGCCAGCAGTGAATGGGGGCGCGGGCCTAATGAAAAACTGTTTTTT | CASSEWGRGPNEKLFF
TRBJ2-1 | few | TRBD1 | TRBV5-1 | TGCGCCAGCAGCGTGGACAGGGTGGCCTACAATGAGCAGTTCTTC | CASSVDRVAYNEQFF
TRBJ1-1 | - | - | TRBV10-3 | TGTGCCATCAGTGAGCCATCTACGACGGGCTACACTGAAGCTTTCTTT | CAISEPSTTGYTEAFF
TRBJ2-1 | once | - | TRBV28 | TGTGCCAGCAGGGGAGTGGGACCCAATGAGCAGTTCTTC | CASRGVGPNEQFF
TRBJ2-3 | - | - | TRBV10-1 | TGCGCCAGCAATAACAACGGGATATTAGCCCCCCAAGGAGATACGCAGTATTTT | CASNNNGILAPQGDTQYF
TRBJ2-7 | many | - | TRBV2 | TGTGCCAGCAGCCAGTCGGTCGAGCAGTACTTC | CASSQSVEQYF
TRBJ2-3 | few | - | TRBV6-4 | TGTGCCAGCAGTCGCCCAGGGGTGGCAGATACGCAGTATTTT | CASSRPGVADTQYF
TRBJ2-5 | many | - | TRBV7-7 | TGTGCCAGCAGCCCTAGCCCCCCAACTAGGGGTGAGACCCAGTACTTC | CASSPSPPTRGETQYF
TRBJ2-3 | - | TRBD1 | TRBV7-2 | TGTGCCAGCAGCTGGGACAGAAAAGATACGCAGTATTTT | CASSWDRKDTQYF
TRBJ1-1 | - | - | TRBV7-8 | TGTGCCAGCAGCTCCCCCTTAGACTTGGTAGGTTTCTTT | CASSSPLDLVGFF
TRBJ1-5 | few | - | TRBV10-3 | TGTGCCATCAGTGACAGGGGAGATCAGCCCCAGCATTTT | CAISDRGDQPQHF
TRBJ1-1 | - | - | TRBV28 | TGTGCCAGCAGTTTACCCCGCAGGGTACGGGGCACTGAAGCTTTCTTT | CASSLPRRVRGTEAFF
TRBJ1-1 | - | TRBD1 | TRBV27 | TGTGCCAGCAGCAGACCCGGGACAGGAATCATGAACACTGAAGCTTTCTTT | CASSRPGTGIMNTEAFF
TRBJ1-2 | - | TRBD1 | TRBV18 | TGTGCCAGCTCACCAGAGATCCGGAGACAGGGATTCGAGGGCTACACCTTC | CASSPEIRRQGFEGYTF
TRBJ1-5 | - | - | TRBV4-2 | TGTGCCAGCAGCCAAGAAGTCCAGCCCAATCAGCCCCAGCATTTT | CASSQEVQPNQPQHF
TRBJ2-1 | few | TRBD2 | TRBV2 | TGTGCCAGCAGTTTCATACTAGCGCCCACCTACAATGAGCAGTTCTTC | CASSFILAPTYNEQFF
TRBJ2-7 | - | TRBD2 | TRBV5-4 | TGTGCCAGCAGTTCGCCGGCTAGCGGGAGGTTATACGAGCAGTACTTC | CASSSPASGRLYEQYF
TRBJ2-7 | - | TRBD1 | TRBV7-9 | TGTGCCAGCAGCCTGGACAGGGGCGAGCAGTACTTC | CASSLDRGEQYF
TRBJ2-2 | few | TRBD2 | TRBV5-1 | TGCGCCAGCAGACGTCACTCTAGCGGGAGTTTGGGGAACACCGGGGAGCTGTTTTTT | CASRRHSSGSLGNTGELFF
TRBJ2-4 | - | - | TRBV21-1 | TGTGCCAGCAGTCCACCGGGACAGGGGGAGGCCAAAAACATTCAGTACTTC | CASSPPGQGEAKNIQYF
TRBJ1-4 | once | - | TRBV4-1 | TGCGCCAGCGGAGAAGTTGCAACTAATGAAAAACTGTTTTTT | CASGEVATNEKLFF
TRBJ1-2 | - | - | TRBV11-2 | TGTGCCAGCAGGCACCCCCAGGGCTATGGCTACACCTTC | CASRHPQGYGYTF
TRBJ1-1 | - | - | TRBV27 | TGTGCCAGCAGTTCACGGCAACAGGGTCTGACTGAAGCTTTCTTT | CASSSRQQGLTEAFF
TRBJ2-4 | - | - | TRBV21-1 | TGTGCCAGCAGCAAAGACAGGACAGGGTTAAATGGGGTGATAGACAAAAACATTCAGTACTTC | CASSKDRTGLNGVIDKNIQYF
TRBJ2-7 | - | - | TRBV5-1 | TGCGCCAGCAGCTTGGCGGCCACGGGCGAGCAGTACTTC | CASSLAATGEQYF
TRBJ2-7 | - | TRBD2 | TRBV27 | TGTGCCAGCAGTCCCCGGACTAGCGGGAGGAACGAGCAGTACTTC | CASSPRTSGRNEQYF